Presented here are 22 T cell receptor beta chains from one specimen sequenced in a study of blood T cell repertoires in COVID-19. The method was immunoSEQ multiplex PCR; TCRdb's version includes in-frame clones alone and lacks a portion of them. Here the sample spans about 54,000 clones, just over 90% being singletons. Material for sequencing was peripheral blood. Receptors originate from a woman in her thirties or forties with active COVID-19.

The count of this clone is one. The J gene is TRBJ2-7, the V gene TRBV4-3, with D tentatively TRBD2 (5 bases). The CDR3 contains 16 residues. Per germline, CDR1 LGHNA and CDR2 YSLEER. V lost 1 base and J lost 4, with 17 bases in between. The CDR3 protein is CASSQAYGERQYEQYF. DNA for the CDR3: TGCGCCAGCAGCCAAGCCTACGGGGAAAGGCAATACGAGCAGTACTTC.

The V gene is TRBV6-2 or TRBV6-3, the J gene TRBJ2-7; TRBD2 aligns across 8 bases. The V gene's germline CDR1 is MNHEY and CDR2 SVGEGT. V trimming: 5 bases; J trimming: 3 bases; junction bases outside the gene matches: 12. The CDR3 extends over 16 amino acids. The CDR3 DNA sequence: TGTGCCAGCAGTCTAGACCAGCGGGGGATATTCTACGAGCAGTACTTC. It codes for CASSLDQRGIFYEQYF.

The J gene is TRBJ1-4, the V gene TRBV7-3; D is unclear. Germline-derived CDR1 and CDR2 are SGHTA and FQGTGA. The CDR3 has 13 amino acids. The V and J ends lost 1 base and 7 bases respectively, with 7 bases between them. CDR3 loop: CASSLMSGEKLFF. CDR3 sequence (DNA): TGTGCCAGCAGCTTAATGTCAGGTGAAAAACTGTTTTTT.

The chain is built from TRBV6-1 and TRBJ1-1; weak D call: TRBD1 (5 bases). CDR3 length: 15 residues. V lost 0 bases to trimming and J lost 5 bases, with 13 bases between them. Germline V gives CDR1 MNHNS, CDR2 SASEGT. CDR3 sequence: CASSEAEAGRTEAFF. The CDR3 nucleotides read TGTGCCAGCAGTGAAGCGGAGGCAGGGAGGACTGAAGCTTTCTTT.

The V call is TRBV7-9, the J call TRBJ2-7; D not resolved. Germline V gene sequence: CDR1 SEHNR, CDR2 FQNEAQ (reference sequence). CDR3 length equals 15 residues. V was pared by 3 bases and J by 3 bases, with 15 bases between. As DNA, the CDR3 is TGTGCCAGCAGCTTCTCCGGGTGGCAGAACTACGAGCAGTACTTC. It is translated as CASSFSGWQNYEQYF.

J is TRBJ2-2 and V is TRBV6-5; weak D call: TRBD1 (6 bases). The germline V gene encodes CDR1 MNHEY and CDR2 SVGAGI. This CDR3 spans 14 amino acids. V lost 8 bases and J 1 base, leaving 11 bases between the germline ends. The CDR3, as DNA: TGTGCCAGCCGGACAGCCCTGAACACCGGGGAGCTGTTTTTT. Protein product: CASRTALNTGELFF.

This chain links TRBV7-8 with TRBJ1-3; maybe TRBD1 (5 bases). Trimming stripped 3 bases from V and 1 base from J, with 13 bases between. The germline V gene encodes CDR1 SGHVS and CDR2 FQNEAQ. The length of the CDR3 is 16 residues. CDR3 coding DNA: TGTGCCAGCAGCTTGTATAGGGGTCGTTCTGGAAACACCATATATTTT. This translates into CASSLYRGRSGNTIYF.

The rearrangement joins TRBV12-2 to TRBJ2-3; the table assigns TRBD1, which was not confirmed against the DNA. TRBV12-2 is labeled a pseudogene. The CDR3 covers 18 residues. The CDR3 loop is CASRHPIRDRGEPDTQYF. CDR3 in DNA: TGTGCAAGTCGCCACCCTATCCGGGACAGGGGAGAGCCAGATACGCAGTATTTT.

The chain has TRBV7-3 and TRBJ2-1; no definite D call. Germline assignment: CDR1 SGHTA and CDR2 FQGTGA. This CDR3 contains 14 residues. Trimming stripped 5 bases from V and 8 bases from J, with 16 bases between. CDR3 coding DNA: TGTGCCAGCAGCCCGACATCCGATTGGGATGAGCAGTTCTTC. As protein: CASSPTSDWDEQFF. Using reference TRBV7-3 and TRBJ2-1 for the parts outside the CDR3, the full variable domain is GAGVSQTPSNKVTEKGKYVELRCDPISGHTALYWYRQSLGQGPEFLIYFQGTGAADDSGLPNDRFFAVRPEGSVSTLKIQRTERGDSAVYLCASSPTSDWDEQFFGPGTRLTVL.

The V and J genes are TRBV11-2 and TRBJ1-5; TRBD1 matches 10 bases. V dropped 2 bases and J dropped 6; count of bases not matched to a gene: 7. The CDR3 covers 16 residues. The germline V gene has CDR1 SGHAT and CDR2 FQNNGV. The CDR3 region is CASSLNRGTGAQPQHF. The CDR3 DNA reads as TGTGCCAGCAGCTTAAATAGGGGGACAGGGGCTCAGCCCCAGCATTTT. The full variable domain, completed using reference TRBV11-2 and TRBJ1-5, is EAGVAQSPRYKIIEKRQSVAFWCNPISGHATLYWYQQILGQGPKLLIQFQNNGVVDDSQLPKDRFSAERLKGVDSTLKIQPAKLEDSAVYLCASSLNRGTGAQPQHFGDGTRLSIL.

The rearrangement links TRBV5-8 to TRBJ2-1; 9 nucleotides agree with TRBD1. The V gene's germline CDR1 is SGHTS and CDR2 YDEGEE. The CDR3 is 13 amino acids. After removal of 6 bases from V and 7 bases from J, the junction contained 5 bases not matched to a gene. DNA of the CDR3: TGTGCCAGCAAAGGGACAGGGAGGAATGAGCAGTTCTTC. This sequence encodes CASKGTGRNEQFF. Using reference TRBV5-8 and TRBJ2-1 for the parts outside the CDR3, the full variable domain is EAGVTQSPTHLIKTRGQQATLRCSPISGHTSVYWYQQALGLGLQFLLWYDEGEERNRGNFPPRFSGRQFPNYSSELNVNALELEDSALYLCASKGTGRNEQFFGPGTRLTVL.

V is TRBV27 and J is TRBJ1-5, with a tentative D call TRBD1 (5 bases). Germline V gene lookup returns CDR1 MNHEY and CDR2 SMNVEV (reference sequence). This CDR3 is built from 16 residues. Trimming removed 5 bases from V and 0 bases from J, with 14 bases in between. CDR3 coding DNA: TGTGCCAGCAGTCGACGACAGTCCCATAGCAATCAGCCCCAGCATTTT. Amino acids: CASSRRQSHSNQPQHF.

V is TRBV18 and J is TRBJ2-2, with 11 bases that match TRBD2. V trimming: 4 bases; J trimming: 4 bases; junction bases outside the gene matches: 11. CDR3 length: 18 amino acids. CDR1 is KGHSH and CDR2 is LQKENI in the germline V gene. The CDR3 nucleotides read TGTGCCAGCTCACTACGACTAGCGGGGAATCGTTCCACCGGGGAGCTGTTTTTT. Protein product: CASSLRLAGNRSTGELFF.

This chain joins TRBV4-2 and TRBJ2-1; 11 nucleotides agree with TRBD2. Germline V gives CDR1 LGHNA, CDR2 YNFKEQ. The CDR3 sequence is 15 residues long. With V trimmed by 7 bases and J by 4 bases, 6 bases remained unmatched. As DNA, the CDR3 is TGTGCCAGCACCCCAACTAGCGGGAGTTACAATGAGCAGTTCTTC. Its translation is CASTPTSGSYNEQFF.

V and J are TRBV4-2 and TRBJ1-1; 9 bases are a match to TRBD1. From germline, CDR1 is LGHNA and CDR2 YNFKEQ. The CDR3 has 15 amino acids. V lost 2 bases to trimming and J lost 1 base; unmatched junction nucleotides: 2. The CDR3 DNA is TGTGCCAGCAGCCAAAGACAGGGGGGGAACACTGAAGCTTTCTTT. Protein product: CASSQRQGGNTEAFF.

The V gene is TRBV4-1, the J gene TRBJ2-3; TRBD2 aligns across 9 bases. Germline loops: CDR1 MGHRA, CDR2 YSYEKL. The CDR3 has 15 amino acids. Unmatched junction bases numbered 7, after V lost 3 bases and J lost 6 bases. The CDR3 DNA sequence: TGCGCCAGCAGCCAGGAGCGGGGGGTTTCGGATACGCAGTATTTT. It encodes CASSQERGVSDTQYF.

The CDR3 reads CASSPGGAGGETQYF. The CDR3 DNA is TGCGCCAGCAGCCCCGGAGGAGCGGGGGGAGAGACCCAGTACTTC. The chain carries TRBV4-3 and TRBJ2-5; 9 bases line up with TRBD2. CDR3 length: 15 amino acids. Germline V gene sequence: CDR1 LGHNA, CDR2 YSLEER. The J segment lost 4 bases and the V segment lost 4 bases, leaving 7 bases of the junction unmatched.

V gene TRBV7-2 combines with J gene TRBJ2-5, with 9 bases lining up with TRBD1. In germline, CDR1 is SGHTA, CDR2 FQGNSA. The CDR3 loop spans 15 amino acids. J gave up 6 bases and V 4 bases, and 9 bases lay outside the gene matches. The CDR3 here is CASSSQQGAGQTQYF. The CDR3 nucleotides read TGTGCCAGCAGCTCGCAACAGGGGGCCGGGCAGACCCAGTACTTC.

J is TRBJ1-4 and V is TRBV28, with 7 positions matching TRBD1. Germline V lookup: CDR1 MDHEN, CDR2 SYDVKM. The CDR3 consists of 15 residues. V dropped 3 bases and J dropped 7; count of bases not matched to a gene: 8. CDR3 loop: CASSFLGGLGEKLFF. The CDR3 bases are TGTGCCAGCAGTTTCCTAGGGGGCTTGGGTGAAAAACTGTTTTTT.

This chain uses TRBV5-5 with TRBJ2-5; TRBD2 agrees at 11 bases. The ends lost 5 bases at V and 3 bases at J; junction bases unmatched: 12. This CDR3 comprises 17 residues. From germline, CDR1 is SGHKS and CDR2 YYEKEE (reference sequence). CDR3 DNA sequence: TGTGCCAGCAGTCATCGACTAGCGGGGACGTTGGAAGAGACCCAGTACTTC. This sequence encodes CASSHRLAGTLEETQYF.

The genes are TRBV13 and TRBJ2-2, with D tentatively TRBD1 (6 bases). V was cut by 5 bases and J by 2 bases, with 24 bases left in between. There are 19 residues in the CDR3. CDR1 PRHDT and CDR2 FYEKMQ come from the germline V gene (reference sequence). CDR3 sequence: CASSPGPLPGTSNTGELFF. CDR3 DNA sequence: TGTGCCAGCAGCCCCGGTCCTTTGCCCGGGACATCAAACACCGGGGAGCTGTTTTTT.

CDR3 region: CAISEQAGGADTQYF. The CDR3 DNA reads as TGTGCCATCAGTGAGCAAGCGGGGGGGGCAGATACGCAGTATTTT. The J gene is TRBJ2-3, the V gene TRBV10-3; 10 nucleotides line up with TRBD2. Germline V gene sequence: CDR1 ENHRY, CDR2 SYGVKD. The trim removed 2 bases at V and 4 bases at J, leaving 3 bases unmatched. This CDR3 is built from 15 residues.